This T cell receptor (beta chain) was captured by sequencing in a study of graft-versus-host responses after intestinal transplantation. Whole-study context: Transplant types were multivisceral, liver-intestinal, or isolated intestinal. Anti-thymocyte globulin served as induction for all recipients, who then took tacrolimus and steroids for around 3 years. Study-level points and caveats: High graft-versus-host to host-versus-graft clonal ratios were seen in allografts of patients with graft-donor T cell macrochimerism. Early post-transplant HvG declines were associated with peak circulating GvH clone levels.

Concerning this clone: Its antigen is currently unknown.

In germline, CDR1 is MNHEY, CDR2 SVGAGI. Losses at the gene ends were 7 bases for V and 7 bases for J; bases not matched to a gene: 6. This CDR3 has 15 amino acids. Sequenced by immunoSEQ multiplex PCR; TCRdb stores in-frame clones only, minus some. Among 90,000 to 150,000 clones listed, 80% to 95% were seen once. The TCR was taken from a human donor who received an intestinal transplant. The sequencing here drew on unstimulated CD4+ T cells sorted from spleen or lymph node cells, taken before intestinal transplant. The chain carries TRBV6-5 and TRBJ2-1; 14 bases agree with TRBD2. For the CDR3, the DNA is TGTGCCAGCATGGGACTAGCGGGAGTAGAGAATGAGCAGTTCTTC. It translates to CASMGLAGVENEQFF.